These 29 T cell receptor beta chains came from one sample sequenced in a study of OX40 agonist ivuxolimab in advanced cancers. Measured with immunoSEQ multiplex PCR; TCRdb has only the in-frame clones, and not every one. Here the sample spans some 48,000 clones, 79% being singletons. This specimen was CD4+ or CD8+ T cells sorted from blood, taken in a trial of the OX40 agonist ivuxolimab. Receptors were obtained from an adult with an advanced solid tumor such as melanoma, head and neck, liver or kidney cancer.

The V gene is TRBV28, the J gene TRBJ2-6; D is undetermined. This CDR3 is 16 amino acids long. CDR1 and CDR2 from the germline V gene are MDHEN and SYDVKM. Trimming cost V 2 bases and J 4 bases, with 12 bases left between them. CDR3 region: CASSLDLVNGANVLTF. CDR3 DNA: TGTGCCAGCAGTTTAGATCTCGTTAACGGGGCCAACGTCCTGACTTTC.

The chain couples TRBV10-3 to TRBJ2-1; 10 bases agree with TRBD2. The CDR3 sequence is 15 residues long. Germline trimming cut 6 bases from V and 6 bases from J; bases unmatched to any gene: 8. Per the germline V gene, CDR1 is ENHRY and CDR2 is SYGVKD. The DNA for the CDR3 is TGTGCCATCAGAGGGCTAGCGGGAGTCTCCAATGAGCAGTTCTTC. Its protein product is CAIRGLAGVSNEQFF.

The chain employs TRBV6-4 and TRBJ2-7; TRBD2 matches at 12 bases. The CDR3 contains 19 residues. Germline loops: CDR1 MRHNA, CDR2 SNTAGT. V shed 3 bases and J 4 bases; nucleotides not matched to a gene: 16. CDR3 nucleotide sequence: TGTGCCAGCAGTGATTTCGATGATACACTAGCGGGAGGAGGGTACGAGCAGTACTTC. As protein: CASSDFDDTLAGGGYEQYF.

The rearrangement links TRBV5-1 to TRBJ2-1; 7 bases map to TRBD2. With 5 bases clipped from V and 3 bases from J, the junction kept 2 bases outside the gene matches. CDR3 length: 13 residues. Germline values: CDR1 SGHRS, CDR2 YFSETQ. CDR3 sequence: CASSWTSYNEQFF. The CDR3 region has the DNA TGCGCCAGCAGTTGGACTAGCTACAATGAGCAGTTCTTC.

The rearrangement links TRBV5-4 to TRBJ2-4; 8 nucleotides line up with TRBD2. The V gene's germline CDR1 is SGHNT and CDR2 YYREEE (reference sequence). CDR3 length: 15 residues. V was pared by 0 bases and J by 5 bases, with 4 bases of the junction left unmatched. CDR3 nucleotides: TGTGCCAGCAGCTTGGACGGGACTAGAGAAAACATTCAGTACTTC. Translating gives CASSLDGTRENIQYF.

The genes are TRBV19 and TRBJ1-3; the D gene is possibly TRBD1 (5 bases). Germline V CDR1 and CDR2: LNHDA, SQIVND (reference sequence). V gave up 5 bases and J gave up 0 bases, with 14 bases separating them. The CDR3 contains 16 residues. The CDR3 DNA reads TGTGCCAGTAGTGATATCAGGGCGAACTCTGGAAACACCATATATTTT. Translating gives CASSDIRANSGNTIYF.

The rearrangement joins TRBV28 to TRBJ2-5; D not certain. The CDR3 loop spans 15 amino acids. Germline V lookup: CDR1 MDHEN, CDR2 SYDVKM. V shed 5 bases and J shed 0 bases, with 13 bases lying between them. The CDR3 DNA follows: TGTGCCAGCAGTCCCCGCCGAGGATACCAAGAGACCCAGTACTTC. It specifies CASSPRRGYQETQYF.

The gene calls are TRBV5-6 and TRBJ1-5, with no clear D. CDR1 is SGHDT and CDR2 is YYEEEE in the germline V gene. This CDR3 comprises 14 residues. The V and J ends lost 2 bases and 0 bases respectively, with 6 bases between them. DNA of the CDR3: TGTGCCAGCAGCTTCTTCTATAGCAATCAGCCCCAGCATTTT. Amino acids: CASSFFYSNQPQHF.

The chain is built from TRBV28 and TRBJ2-7, with TRBD1 matching 8 bases. Germline CDR1 reads MDHEN; CDR2 reads SYDVKM. This CDR3 contains 15 residues. The ends lost 4 bases at V and 2 bases at J; junction bases unmatched: 7. CDR3 in amino acids: CASSSLGTGAYEQYF. CDR3 nucleotide sequence: TGTGCCAGCAGTTCCCTCGGGACAGGAGCCTACGAGCAGTACTTC.

The V and J genes are TRBV6-5 and TRBJ2-7; tentatively, D is TRBD2 (6 bases). CDR1 and CDR2 (germline): MNHEY, SVGAGI. The ends were cut back, 5 bases at V and 4 bases at J, with 15 bases in the middle. The length of the CDR3 is 14 residues. The CDR3 nucleotides read TGTGCCAGCAGTCCGGGACTTAGACATTACGAGCAGTACTTC. Protein sequence: CASSPGLRHYEQYF.

The chain carries TRBV7-3 and TRBJ2-6; D gene unclear. The CDR3 is made up of 16 amino acids. The germline V and J ends were trimmed by 10 bases and 0 bases, with 16 bases remaining between them. Germline V CDR1 and CDR2: SGHTA, FQGTGA. CDR3 in amino acids: CANFKDGFSGANVLTF. CDR3 nucleotide sequence: TGTGCCAACTTTAAGGACGGGTTCTCTGGGGCCAACGTCCTGACTTTC.

This clone was observed a few times. The CDR3 loop is CASSRGQPLEQFF. The CDR3 region has the DNA TGTGCCAGCAGCCGGGGACAACCCCTCGAGCAGTTCTTC. The chain has TRBV2 and TRBJ2-1; the D gene is possibly TRBD1 (6 bases). Germline loops: CDR1 SNHLY, CDR2 FYNNEI. Deletions cut 6 bases from V and 10 bases from J, with 16 bases between. The CDR3 spans 13 residues.

This clone was seen once. CDR3 protein: CASSHPGPGYGYTF. CDR3 in DNA: TGTGCCAGCAGCCACCCCGGGCCCGGGTATGGCTACACCTTC. The V gene is TRBV6-1, the J gene TRBJ1-2, with D unresolved. Germline assignment: CDR1 MNHNS and CDR2 SASEGT. Deletions cut 6 bases from V and 5 bases from J, with 16 bases between. This CDR3 has 14 residues.

The chain is built from TRBV19 and TRBJ1-5; D is possibly TRBD1 (5 bases). The CDR3 runs 16 residues. V lost 10 bases, J lost 0 bases, and 19 bases lay in between. From germline, CDR1 is LNHDA and CDR2 SQIVND (reference sequence). The CDR3 loop reads CATLSGGPNSNQPQHF. The CDR3 DNA is TGTGCCACCCTCTCGGGGGGTCCTAATAGCAATCAGCCCCAGCATTTT. The entire variable domain, with the rest obtained from reference TRBV19 and TRBJ1-5, is as follows: DGGITQSPKYLFRKEGQNVTLSCEQNLNHDAMYWYRQDPGQGLRLIYYSQIVNDFQKGDIAEGYSVSREKKESFPLTVTSAQKNPTAFYLCATLSGGPNSNQPQHFGDGTRLSIL.

This chain links TRBV15 with TRBJ2-1; possible D gene TRBD2, 5 bases. This CDR3 spans 14 amino acids. With 4 bases removed from V and 9 bases from J, the gap between germline ends came to 16 bases. Germline values: CDR1 LNHNV, CDR2 YYDKDF (reference sequence). The CDR3 nucleotides read TGTGCCACCAGCACCTCACTAGGACGGGTTGAGCAGTTCTTC. This translates into CATSTSLGRVEQFF.

This clone was observed a handful of times. The rearrangement uses TRBV30 and TRBJ2-7, with D possibly TRBD1 on 6 matching bases. Germline V lookup: CDR1 GTSNPN, CDR2 SVGIG (reference sequence). V was pared by 6 bases and J by 3 bases, with 9 bases between. The CDR3 contains 11 residues. The CDR3 coding sequence is TGTGCCTGTTCACAGGGCTACGAGCAGTACTTC. Translated: CACSQGYEQYF.

The gene calls are TRBV4-3 and TRBJ2-7; 7 bases line up with TRBD2. Germline CDR1 is LGHNA and CDR2 is YSLEER. With V trimmed by 0 bases and J by 2 bases, 13 bases remained unmatched. The CDR3 is made up of 18 amino acids. Here the CDR3 reads CASSQDTLGRGVPYEQYF. In DNA, the CDR3 is TGCGCCAGCAGCCAAGATACCCTGGGTCGGGGGGTCCCCTACGAGCAGTACTTC.

This clone appeared once. The genes are TRBV5-6 and TRBJ1-1, with 7 nucleotides matching TRBD1. The CDR3 runs 15 residues. Germline lookup yields CDR1 SGHDT and CDR2 YYEEEE. Trimming took 4 bases from V and 0 from J; bases not matched to a gene: 6. In DNA, the CDR3 is TGTGCCAGCAGCCCTTTACAGGGGATGAACACTGAAGCTTTCTTT. Translated: CASSPLQGMNTEAFF.

This clone was counted only a few times. The chain employs TRBV5-4 and TRBJ2-2, with 9 bases lining up with TRBD1. The trim removed 4 bases at V and 7 bases at J, leaving 8 bases unmatched. This CDR3 has 15 residues. Per the germline V gene, CDR1 is SGHNT and CDR2 is YYREEE (reference sequence). The CDR3 region is CASSGNRGLDGELFF. CDR3 nucleotide sequence: TGTGCCAGCAGCGGAAACAGGGGGCTGGACGGGGAGCTGTTTTTT. Using reference TRBV5-4 and TRBJ2-2 for the parts outside the CDR3, the full variable domain is ETGVTQSPTHLIKTRGQQVTLRCSSQSGHNTVSWYQQALGQGPQFIFQYYREEENGRGNFPPRFSGLQFPNYSSELNVNALELDDSALYLCASSGNRGLDGELFFGEGSRLTVL.

This chain joins TRBV5-4 and TRBJ2-3, with D perhaps TRBD1 or TRBD2 (5 bases each). Trimming shortened V by 4 bases and J by 6 bases, and 18 bases separated the two germline ends. CDR1 is SGHNT and CDR2 is YYREEE in the germline V gene (reference sequence). The CDR3 runs 15 residues. The CDR3 nucleotides are TGTGCCAGCAGCCCCCGGGACCAACTTATGGATACGCAGTATTTT. Translation: CASSPRDQLMDTQYF.

This clone was counted a few times. The chain recombines TRBV10-3 with TRBJ2-1; 13 nucleotides agree with TRBD2. The V gene's germline CDR1 is ENHRY and CDR2 SYGVKD. The CDR3 loop spans 15 amino acids. V shed 6 bases, J shed 4 bases, and the junction held 3 bases outside the gene matches. Here the CDR3 reads CAIRELAGGYNEQFF. In DNA, the CDR3 is TGTGCCATCAGGGAACTAGCGGGAGGGTACAATGAGCAGTTCTTC.

The chain uses TRBV30 and TRBJ1-3, with TRBD1 identical over 8 bases. Germline assignment: CDR1 GTSNPN and CDR2 SVGIG (reference sequence). CDR3 length: 13 amino acids. The ends lost 4 bases at V and 5 bases at J; junction bases unmatched: 4. CDR3 residues: CAWTPGGRNTIYF. In DNA, the CDR3 is TGTGCCTGGACTCCAGGGGGCCGAAACACCATATATTTT.

In this sample, this clone turned up once. CDR3 residues: CASSVTGRDGYTF. The CDR3 coding sequence is TGTGCCAGCAGTGTTACAGGGAGAGATGGCTACACCTTC. This chain links TRBV2 with TRBJ1-2, with D possibly matching TRBD1 (6 bases). The CDR3 sequence is 13 residues long. In germline, CDR1 is SNHLY, CDR2 FYNNEI. V lost 4 bases and J 6 bases, leaving 12 bases between the germline ends.

This rearrangement joins TRBV7-2 to TRBJ2-7; TRBD2 agrees at 11 bases. Unmatched junction bases numbered 8, after V lost 5 bases and J lost 5 bases. This CDR3 region has 15 residues. Germline V gene sequence: CDR1 SGHTA, CDR2 FQGNSA. CDR3 region: CASSHRLAGSDEQYF. The CDR3 region has the DNA TGTGCCAGCAGCCACCGACTAGCGGGGTCCGACGAGCAGTACTTC. Combining the CDR3 with reference TRBV7-2 and TRBJ2-7 gives the whole variable domain GAGVSQSPSNKVTEKGKDVELRCDPISGHTALYWYRQSLGQGLEFLIYFQGNSAPDKSGLPSDRFSAERTGGSVSTLTIQRTQQEDSAVYLCASSHRLAGSDEQYFGPGTRLTVT.

V usage is TRBV6-5 and J usage is TRBJ1-4; 8 bases agree with TRBD1. This CDR3 is 13 amino acids long. J lost 12 bases, V lost 8 bases, and 11 bases had no gene match. Looked up from germline, CDR1 is MNHEY and CDR2 is SVGAGI. CDR3 DNA sequence: TGTGCCAGCGGGGGCAATGACAGGGGAGAACTGTTTTTT. Its translation is CASGGNDRGELFF.

The gene calls are TRBV2 and TRBJ2-7; TRBD1 aligns across 10 bases. Germline values: CDR1 SNHLY, CDR2 FYNNEI. V trimming: 4 bases; J trimming: 2 bases; junction bases outside the gene matches: 2. CDR3 length: 14 residues. CDR3 bases: TGTGCCAGCAGTGGACAGGGGGCCCCCTACGAGCAGTACTTC. Translating it yields CASSGQGAPYEQYF.

The J gene is TRBJ1-1, the V gene TRBV20-1, with a possible D match to TRBD1 (5 bases). CDR3 size: 11 residues. The V end was cut by 4 bases, the J end by 7 bases, with 10 bases between. Germline lookup yields CDR1 DFQATT and CDR2 SNEGSKA (reference sequence). This chain's CDR3 is CSATPRGEAFF. The CDR3 nucleotides are TGCAGTGCTACCCCGAGGGGTGAAGCTTTCTTT.

The J gene is TRBJ1-3, the V gene TRBV30; D is uncertain. This CDR3 is built from 15 residues. Germline-derived CDR1 and CDR2 are GTSNPN and SVGIG (reference sequence). The V end lost 0 bases, the J end lost 8 bases, and 17 bases lay between the germline ends. In DNA, the CDR3 is TGTGCCTGGAGTGTACCGAGGACTCAGATTGACACCATATATTTT. Translated, it gives CAWSVPRTQIDTIYF.

The rearrangement joins TRBV14 to TRBJ2-5, with 7 bases matching TRBD1. The V segment lost 10 bases and the J segment 10 bases; nucleotides outside the gene matches: 6. CDR1 and CDR2 (germline): SGHDN, FVKESK. CDR3 length equals 10 residues. CDR3 residues: CANYRDSQYF. The DNA of the CDR3 is TGTGCCAACTACCGGGACAGCCAGTACTTC.